The T cell receptor (beta chain) described here comes from a study of blood T cell repertoires in COVID-19. Across the study: Acute-phase and convalescent COVID-19 samples originated in the United States, Italy and Spain. PBMCs, B-cell-depleted T cells, or T cells were the source of the cDNA or gDNA that made up the material.

The CDR3 extends over 17 amino acids. Germline CDR1 reads SGHTS; CDR2 reads YDEGEE. V was shortened by 6 bases and J by 0 bases, with 22 bases between the two germline ends. Original analysis: Estimation of nucleated cell counts relied on the amplification of reference gene primers. Using immunoSEQ multiplex PCR, the repertoire was profiled, and TCRdb retains in-frame clones only, with some absent. V and J calls plus clone size are reproduced from that table; the DNA served to infer D and trimming. The table shows approximately 46,000 clones, with about four fifths occurring only once. The rearrangement uses TRBV5-8 and TRBJ2-7, with D possibly TRBD1 on 5 matching bases. This clonotype was obtained from a woman in her 70s with acute or convalescent COVID-19. Sequencing input: peripheral blood. The CDR3 DNA reads as TGTGCCAGCACCTCTGGATCTATAGCAGGGTACTCCTACGAGCAGTACTTC. This codes for CASTSGSIAGYSYEQYF.